The next 18 T cell receptor beta chains were all read from a single sample in a study of shared T cell receptors in the human thymus. Here immunoSEQ multiplex PCR was the method, and the copy in TCRdb shows in-frame clones only, minus some. The table has roughly 550,000 clones, about 80% seen once. The same specimen was also included in a second study, on human thymus T cells.

Sequencing used thymocytes. Source of these receptors: a boy under two years old with a congenital heart defect.

This clone has only a few counts. V gene TRBV7-2 combines with J gene TRBJ1-1; D is perhaps TRBD1 (6 bases). This CDR3 has 14 amino acids. V was cut by 1 base and J by 4 bases, with 10 bases left in between. Looked up from germline, CDR1 is SGHTA and CDR2 is FQGNSA. This CDR3 reads CASSLGGQITEAFF. The CDR3 DNA is TGTGCCAGCAGCTTAGGAGGACAGATCACTGAAGCTTTCTTT.

The chain employs TRBV15 and TRBJ2-1; perhaps TRBD1 as D (5 bases). V lost 2 bases and J lost 9, with 17 bases in between. The germline CDR1 and CDR2 sequences are LNHNV and YYDKDF (reference sequence). This CDR3 has 15 residues. Here the CDR3 DNA reads TGTGCCACCAGCAGAAAGGGGTCTAGGGGCAGTGAGCAGTTCTTC. It specifies CATSRKGSRGSEQFF.

The chain combines TRBV6-6 with TRBJ1-5; 7 positions agree with TRBD1. In germline, CDR1 is MNHNY, CDR2 SVGAGI (reference sequence). With V trimmed by 0 bases and J by 4 bases, 6 bases remained unmatched. This CDR3 contains 16 residues. The CDR3 sequence is CASSYSSATGNQPQHF. The CDR3 coding sequence is TGTGCCAGCAGTTACTCGTCGGCGACAGGGAATCAGCCCCAGCATTTT.

The chain links TRBV20-1 to TRBJ2-5, with D perhaps matching TRBD1 (5 bases). The CDR3 spans 11 residues. CDR1 DFQATT and CDR2 SNEGSKA come from the germline V gene (reference sequence). The germline V and J ends were trimmed by 4 bases and 7 bases, with 10 bases remaining between them. The CDR3 here is CSATTVGTQYF. The CDR3 nucleotides read TGCAGTGCTACGACAGTGGGGACCCAGTACTTC.

V and J are TRBV15 and TRBJ2-1; possibly TRBD2 for D (5 bases). CDR3 length: 15 residues. Trimming took 5 bases from V and 1 from J, leaving 12 bases between them. Germline V gene data show CDR1 as LNHNV and CDR2 as YYDKDF (reference sequence). CDR3 DNA: TGTGCCACCAGCCCCCCCGGAGGATCCTACAATGAGCAGTTCTTC. It is translated as CATSPPGGSYNEQFF.

The CDR3 spells CASRALGGVRMNTEAFF. The CDR3 bases are TGTGCCAGCAGGGCGTTGGGAGGGGTTCGAATGAACACTGAAGCTTTCTTT. This chain joins TRBV27 and TRBJ1-1; a possible D gene is TRBD1 (5 bases). This CDR3 spans 17 amino acids. The V end lost 6 bases, the J end lost 0 bases, and 20 bases lay between the germline ends. The germline gives CDR1 MNHEY, CDR2 SMNVEV (reference sequence).

Concerning this clone: At one end the junction does not follow the germline gene, possibly because of a read error. The chain combines TRBV7-7 with TRBJ2-3; TRBD2 is a possible D gene (6 bases). Germline CDR1 reads SSHAT; CDR2 reads FNYEAQ (reference sequence). There are 15 residues in the CDR3. This CDR3 reads CASSLGQEGTDTQYF. CDR3 coding DNA: TGTGCTAGCAGCTTAGGTCAGGAGGGTACAGATACGCAGTATTTT.

This sequence joins TRBV25-1 and TRBJ2-1; weak D call: TRBD2 (6 bases). The CDR3 is made up of 16 amino acids. Germline CDR1 reads MGHDK; CDR2 reads SYGVNS. Trimming cost V 2 bases and J 4 bases, with 15 bases left between them. This CDR3 reads CASSEPGVAAYNEQFF. The CDR3 DNA reads as TGTGCCAGCAGTGAACCCGGGGTAGCGGCATACAATGAGCAGTTCTTC.

The chain recombines TRBV10-3 with TRBJ2-1; D not certain. Germline assignment: CDR1 ENHRY and CDR2 SYGVKD. V lost 6 bases, J lost 2 bases, and 14 bases lay in between. This CDR3 is built from 15 residues. The CDR3 loop is CAISSSLGPYNEQFF. CDR3 sequence (DNA): TGTGCCATCAGCTCCTCCCTTGGCCCCTACAATGAGCAGTTCTTC.

This chain links TRBV4-3 with TRBJ2-1; TRBD1 agrees at 7 bases. Germline V gives CDR1 LGHNA, CDR2 YSLEER. V trimming: 0 bases; J trimming: 2 bases; junction bases outside the gene matches: 4. The CDR3 loop spans 16 amino acids. Here the CDR3 reads CASSQEGTEPYNEQFF. In nucleotides, the CDR3 is TGCGCCAGCAGCCAAGAAGGGACAGAGCCCTACAATGAGCAGTTCTTC.

V gene TRBV11-3 combines with J gene TRBJ2-2, with 13 nucleotides matching TRBD2. Germline lookup yields CDR1 SGHNT and CDR2 YENEEA. This CDR3 spans 16 amino acids. J lost 7 bases, V lost 5 bases, and 7 bases had no gene match. The CDR3 sequence is CASSKGLAGAGGELFF. In nucleotides, the CDR3 is TGTGCCAGCAGCAAAGGACTAGCGGGAGCGGGCGGGGAGCTGTTTTTT.

CDR3 sequence reads: CASSLRTSGSILPDTQYF. The CDR3 DNA reads as TGCGCCAGCAGCCTCCGGACTAGCGGGAGCATCCTCCCAGATACGCAGTATTTT. V gene TRBV4-3 combines with J gene TRBJ2-3; 13 nucleotides match TRBD2. In germline, CDR1 is LGHNA, CDR2 YSLEER. The CDR3 contains 18 residues. The V and J ends lost 4 bases and 4 bases, in that order; junction bases with no gene match: 11.

J is TRBJ2-5 and V is TRBV25-1; 7 positions match TRBD1. This CDR3 has 18 amino acids. Germline V CDR1 and CDR2: MGHDK, SYGVNS. The V segment lost 2 bases and the J segment 2 bases; nucleotides outside the gene matches: 14. CDR3 protein: CASSEHHPPGQRQETQYF. For the CDR3, the DNA is TGTGCCAGCAGTGAACATCACCCCCCGGGACAGAGACAAGAGACCCAGTACTTC.

The chain uses TRBV14 and TRBJ2-5, with D perhaps TRBD2 (5 bases). The CDR3 has 15 residues. Germline CDR1 is SGHDN and CDR2 is FVKESK. Between the trimmed V and J ends, which lost 5 bases and 1 base, there was a span of 14 bases. This CDR3 reads CASSYGRAIQETQYF. The CDR3 region has the DNA TGTGCCAGCAGCTATGGGAGAGCGATCCAAGAGACCCAGTACTTC.

This chain uses TRBV28 with TRBJ1-1, with 10 bases identical to TRBD1. Germline CDR1 reads MDHEN; CDR2 reads SYDVKM. V lost 6 bases, J lost 4 bases, and 11 bases stayed unmatched. CDR3 size: 16 residues. DNA of the CDR3: TGTGCCAGCAGACCCGACAGGGGGCAGGGGAGCACTGAAGCTTTCTTT. Its protein is CASRPDRGQGSTEAFF.

This rearrangement joins TRBV4-2 to TRBJ2-1; tentative D call: TRBD2 (6 bases). V lost 0 bases and J 12 bases, leaving 12 bases between the germline ends. CDR1 LGHNA and CDR2 YNFKEQ come from the germline V gene. The CDR3 extends over 13 amino acids. The CDR3 coding sequence is TGTGCCAGCAGCCAAGAGCGGGACCTGGGGCAGTTCTTC. Residues: CASSQERDLGQFF.

This clone was seen a handful of times. CDR3: CASRGGSAQETQYF. In DNA form, the CDR3 reads TGTGCCAGCAGGGGGGGTAGCGCCCAAGAGACCCAGTACTTC. The rearrangement joins TRBV6-1 to TRBJ2-5, with D possibly TRBD2 on 6 matching bases. Deletions cut 6 bases from V and 1 base from J, with 12 bases between. The CDR3 has 14 residues. Germline CDR1 is MNHNS and CDR2 is SASEGT.

V gene TRBV19 combines with J gene TRBJ2-1; 9 nucleotides agree with TRBD2. After removal of 3 bases from V and 1 base from J, the junction contained 10 bases not matched to a gene. The CDR3 has 18 residues. CDR1 LNHDA and CDR2 SQIVND come from the germline V gene (reference sequence). The CDR3 DNA follows: TGTGCCAGTAGTATGACGAGCCTAGCGGGGTCATCCTACAATGAGCAGTTCTTC. This codes for CASSMTSLAGSSYNEQFF.